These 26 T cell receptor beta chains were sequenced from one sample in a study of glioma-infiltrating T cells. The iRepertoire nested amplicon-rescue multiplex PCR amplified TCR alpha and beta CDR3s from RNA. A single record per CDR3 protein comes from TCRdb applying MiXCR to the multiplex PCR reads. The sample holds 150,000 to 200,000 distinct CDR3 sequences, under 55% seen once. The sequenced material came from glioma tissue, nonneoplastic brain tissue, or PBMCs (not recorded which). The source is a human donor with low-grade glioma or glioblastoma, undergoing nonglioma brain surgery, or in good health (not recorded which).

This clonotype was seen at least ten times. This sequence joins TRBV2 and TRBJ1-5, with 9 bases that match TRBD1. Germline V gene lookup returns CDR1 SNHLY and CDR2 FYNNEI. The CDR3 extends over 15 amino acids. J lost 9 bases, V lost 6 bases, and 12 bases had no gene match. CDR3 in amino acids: CASSADRGNQRPQHF. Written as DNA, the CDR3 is TGTGCCAGCAGCGCCGACAGGGGGAATCAACGGCCCCAGCATTTT.

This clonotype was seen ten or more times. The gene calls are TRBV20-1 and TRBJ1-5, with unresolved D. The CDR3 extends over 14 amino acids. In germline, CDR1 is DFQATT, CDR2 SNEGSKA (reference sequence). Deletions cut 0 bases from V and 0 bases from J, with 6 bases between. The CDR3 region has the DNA TGCAGTGCTAGAGATTGGACTAGCAATCAGCCCCAGCATTTT. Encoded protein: CSARDWTSNQPQHF.

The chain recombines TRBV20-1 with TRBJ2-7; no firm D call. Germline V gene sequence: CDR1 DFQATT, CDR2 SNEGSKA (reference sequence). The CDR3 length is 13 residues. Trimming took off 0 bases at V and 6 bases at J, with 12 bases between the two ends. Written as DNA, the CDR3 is TGCAGTGCTAGAGATCTGAAGGGTCGCGAGCAGTACTTC. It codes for CSARDLKGREQYF.

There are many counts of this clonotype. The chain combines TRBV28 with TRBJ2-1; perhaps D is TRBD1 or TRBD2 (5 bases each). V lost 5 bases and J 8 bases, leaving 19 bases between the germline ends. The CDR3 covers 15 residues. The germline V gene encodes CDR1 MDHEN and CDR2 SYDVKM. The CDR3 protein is CASSPTGTPSDEQFF. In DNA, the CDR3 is TGTGCCAGCAGTCCGACCGGGACCCCCTCGGATGAGCAGTTCTTC.

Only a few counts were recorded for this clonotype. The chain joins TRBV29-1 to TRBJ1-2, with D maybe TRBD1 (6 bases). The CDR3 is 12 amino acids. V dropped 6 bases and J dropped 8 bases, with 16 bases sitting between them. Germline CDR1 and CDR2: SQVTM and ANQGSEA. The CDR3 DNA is TGCAGCGTCGAAACAGGGTCTGAAGGCTACACCTTC. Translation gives CSVETGSEGYTF.

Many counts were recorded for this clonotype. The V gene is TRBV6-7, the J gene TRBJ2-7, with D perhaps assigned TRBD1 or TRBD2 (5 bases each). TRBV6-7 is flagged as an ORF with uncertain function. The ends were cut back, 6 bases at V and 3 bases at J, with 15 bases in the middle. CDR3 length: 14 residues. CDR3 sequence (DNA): TGTGCCAGCAGGTCTCCGGGACCGCACTACGAGCAGTACTTC. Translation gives CASRSPGPHYEQYF.

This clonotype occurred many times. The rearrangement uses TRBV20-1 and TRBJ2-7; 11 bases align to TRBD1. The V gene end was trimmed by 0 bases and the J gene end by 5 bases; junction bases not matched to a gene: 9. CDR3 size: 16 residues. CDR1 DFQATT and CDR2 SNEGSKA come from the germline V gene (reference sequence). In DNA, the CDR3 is TGCAGTGCTAGAGATCACAGGACAGGGGGCAAGAACGAGCAGTACTTC. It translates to CSARDHRTGGKNEQYF.

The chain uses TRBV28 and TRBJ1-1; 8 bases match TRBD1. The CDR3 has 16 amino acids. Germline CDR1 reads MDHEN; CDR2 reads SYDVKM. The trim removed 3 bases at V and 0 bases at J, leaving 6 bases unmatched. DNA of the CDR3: TGTGCCAGCAGTTTCTGGTGGGGACAGGTGAACACTGAAGCTTTCTTT. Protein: CASSFWWGQVNTEAFF.

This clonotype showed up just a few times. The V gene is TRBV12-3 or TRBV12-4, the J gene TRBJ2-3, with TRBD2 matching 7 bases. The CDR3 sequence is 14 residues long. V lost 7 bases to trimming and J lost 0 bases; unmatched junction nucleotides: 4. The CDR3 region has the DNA TGTGCCAGCACCTGGGACTACAGCACAGATACGCAGTATTTT. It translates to CASTWDYSTDTQYF.

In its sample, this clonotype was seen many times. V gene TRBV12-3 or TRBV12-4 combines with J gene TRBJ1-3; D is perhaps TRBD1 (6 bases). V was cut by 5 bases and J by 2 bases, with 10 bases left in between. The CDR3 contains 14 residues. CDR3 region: CASSQQGPGNTIYF. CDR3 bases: TGTGCCAGCAGTCAACAGGGCCCTGGAAACACCATATATTTT.

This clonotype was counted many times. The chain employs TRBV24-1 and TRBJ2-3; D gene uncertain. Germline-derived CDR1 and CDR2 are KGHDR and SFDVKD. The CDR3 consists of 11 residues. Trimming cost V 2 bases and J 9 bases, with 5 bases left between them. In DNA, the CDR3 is TGTGCCACCAGTGATTCGGTAACGCAGTATTTT. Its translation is CATSDSVTQYF.

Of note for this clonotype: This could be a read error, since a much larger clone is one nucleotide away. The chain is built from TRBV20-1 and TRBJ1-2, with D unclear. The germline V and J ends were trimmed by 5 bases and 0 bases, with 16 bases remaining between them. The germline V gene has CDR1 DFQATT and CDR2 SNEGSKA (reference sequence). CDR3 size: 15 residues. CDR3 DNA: TGCAGTGCTGACGGGAACGCCCAGACTAACTATGGCTACACCTTC. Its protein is CSADGNAQTNYGYTF.

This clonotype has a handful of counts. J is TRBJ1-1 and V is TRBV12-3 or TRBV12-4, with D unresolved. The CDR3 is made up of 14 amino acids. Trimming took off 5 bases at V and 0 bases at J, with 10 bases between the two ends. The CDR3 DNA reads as TGTGCCAGCAGTATCAACAGCATGAACACTGAAGCTTTCTTT. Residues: CASSINSMNTEAFF.

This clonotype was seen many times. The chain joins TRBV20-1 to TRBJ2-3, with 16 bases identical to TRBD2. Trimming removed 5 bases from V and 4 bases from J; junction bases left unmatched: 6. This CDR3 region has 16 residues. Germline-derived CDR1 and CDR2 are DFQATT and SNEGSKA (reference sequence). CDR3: CSASGTSGREADTQYF. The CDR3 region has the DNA TGCAGTGCTTCCGGGACTAGCGGGAGGGAGGCAGATACGCAGTATTTT.

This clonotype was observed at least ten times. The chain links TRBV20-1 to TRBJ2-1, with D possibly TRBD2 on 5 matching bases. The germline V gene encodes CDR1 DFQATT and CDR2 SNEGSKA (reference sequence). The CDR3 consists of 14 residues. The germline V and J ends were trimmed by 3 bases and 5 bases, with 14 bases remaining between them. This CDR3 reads CSARTMLADNEQFF. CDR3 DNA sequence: TGCAGTGCTAGGACTATGCTAGCCGACAATGAGCAGTTCTTC.

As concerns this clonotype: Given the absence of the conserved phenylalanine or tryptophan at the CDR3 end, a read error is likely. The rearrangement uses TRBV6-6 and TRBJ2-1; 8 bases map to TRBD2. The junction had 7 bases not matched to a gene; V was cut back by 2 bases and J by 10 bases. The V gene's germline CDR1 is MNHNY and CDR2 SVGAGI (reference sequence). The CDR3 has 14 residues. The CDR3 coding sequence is TGTGCCAGCAGTTACACGGGAGGGCCGGGGGAGCAGTTCCTC. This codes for CASSYTGGPGEQFL.

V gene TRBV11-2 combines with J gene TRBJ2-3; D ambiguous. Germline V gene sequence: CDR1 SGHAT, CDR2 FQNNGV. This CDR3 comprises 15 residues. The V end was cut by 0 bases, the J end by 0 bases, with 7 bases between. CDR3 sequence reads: CASSLERASTDTQYF. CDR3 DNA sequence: TGTGCCAGCAGCTTAGAACGGGCCAGCACAGATACGCAGTATTTT.

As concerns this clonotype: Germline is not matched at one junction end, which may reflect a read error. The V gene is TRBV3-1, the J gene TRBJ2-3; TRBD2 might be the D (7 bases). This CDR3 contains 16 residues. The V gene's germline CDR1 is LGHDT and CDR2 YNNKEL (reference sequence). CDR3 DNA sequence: TGTGCCAGCAGCCCCTCAGGTCGGGGGGCGACGGATACGGAGTATTTT. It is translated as CASSPSGRGATDTEYF.

The CDR3 spells CASSLCSGDFDEQYF. In DNA, the CDR3 is TGTGCCAGCAGCTTATGCTCGGGGGACTTCGACGAGCAGTACTTC. This rearrangement joins TRBV7-6 to TRBJ2-7; perhaps TRBD2 as D (6 bases). V shed 2 bases and J shed 5 bases, with 16 bases lying between them. Germline V CDR1 and CDR2: SGHVS, FNYEAQ. CDR3 size: 15 residues.

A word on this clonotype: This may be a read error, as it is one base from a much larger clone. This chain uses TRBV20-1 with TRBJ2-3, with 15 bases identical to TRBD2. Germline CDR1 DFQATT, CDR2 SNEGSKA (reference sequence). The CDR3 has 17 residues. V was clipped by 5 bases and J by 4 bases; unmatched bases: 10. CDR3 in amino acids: CSAERTSGGVSADTQYF. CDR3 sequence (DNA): TGCAGTGCTGAGAGGACTAGCGGGGGGGTAAGCGCAGATACGCAGTATTTT.

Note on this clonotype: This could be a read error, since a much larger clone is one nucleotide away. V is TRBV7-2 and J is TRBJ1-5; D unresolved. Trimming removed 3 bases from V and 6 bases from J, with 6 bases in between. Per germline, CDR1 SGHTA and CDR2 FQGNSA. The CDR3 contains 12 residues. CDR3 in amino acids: CASSFAGQPQHF. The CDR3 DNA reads TGTGCCAGCAGCTTTGCGGGTCAGCCCCAGCATTTT.

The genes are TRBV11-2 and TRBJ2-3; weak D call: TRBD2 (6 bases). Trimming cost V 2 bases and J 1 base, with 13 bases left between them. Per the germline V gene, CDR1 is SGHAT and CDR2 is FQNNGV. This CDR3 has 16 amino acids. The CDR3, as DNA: TGTGCCAGCAGCTTAAGTGGGCGGGGTCGCACAGATACGCAGTATTTT. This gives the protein CASSLSGRGRTDTQYF.

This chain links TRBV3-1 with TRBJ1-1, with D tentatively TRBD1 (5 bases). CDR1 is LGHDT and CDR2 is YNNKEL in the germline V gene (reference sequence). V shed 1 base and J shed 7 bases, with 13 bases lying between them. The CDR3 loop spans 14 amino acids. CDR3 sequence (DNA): TGTGCCAGCAGCCAAGGCTGGCGGGGGAGTGAAGCTTTCTTT. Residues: CASSQGWRGSEAFF. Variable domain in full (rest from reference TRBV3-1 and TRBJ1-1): DTAVSQTPKYLVTQMGNDKSIKCEQNLGHDTMYWYKQDSKKFLKIMFSYNNKELIINETVPNRFSPKSPDKAHLNLHINSLELGDSAVYFCASSQGWRGSEAFFGQGTRLTVV.

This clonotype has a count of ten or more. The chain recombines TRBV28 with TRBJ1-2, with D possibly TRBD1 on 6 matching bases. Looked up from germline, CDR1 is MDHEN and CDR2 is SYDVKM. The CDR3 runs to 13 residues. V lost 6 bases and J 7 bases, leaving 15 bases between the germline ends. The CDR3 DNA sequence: TGTGCCAGCAGACAACAGGGTTGGGGTGGCTACACCTTC. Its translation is CASRQQGWGGYTF.

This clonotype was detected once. The CDR3, as DNA: TGTGTTATCAGTGCCTTAAGTGAGCAGTTCTTC. Translated: CVISALSEQFF. This chain joins TRBV10-3 and TRBJ2-1; no clear D gene. Germline V gene lookup returns CDR1 ENHRY and CDR2 SYGVKD. The CDR3 has 11 residues.

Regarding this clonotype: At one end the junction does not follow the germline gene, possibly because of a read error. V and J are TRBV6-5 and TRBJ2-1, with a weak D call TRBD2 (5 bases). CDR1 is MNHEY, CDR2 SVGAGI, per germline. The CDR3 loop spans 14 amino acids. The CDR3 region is CARSFDATNNEKFF. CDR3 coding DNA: TGTGCCAGAAGTTTCGACGCGACTAACAATGAGAAGTTCTTC.